The 14 T cell receptor beta chains presented below share a single source sample, sequenced in a study of shared clonotypes between healthy human individuals. The data were produced by immunoSEQ multiplex PCR, yet TCRdb's version contains in-frame clones alone and is incomplete. The table lists under 2,500,000 clones, around 95% of them singletons. Sequenced input: naive CD4+ T cells sorted from blood. Subset meaning: CD45RA+ positively selected. The receptor set was obtained from a man between 18 and 29 years old in good health.

This clone was recorded only once. The rearrangement links TRBV5-1 to TRBJ1-2, with D possibly being TRBD1 (6 bases). CDR1 and CDR2 (germline): SGHRS, YFSETQ. The CDR3 runs 12 residues. The germline V and J ends were trimmed by 4 bases and 10 bases, with 14 bases remaining between them. The CDR3 DNA sequence: TGCGCCAGCAGCGGTACGGACAGCTTCTACACCTTC. It specifies CASSGTDSFYTF.

With respect to this clone: This sample also contains other DNA sequences that code for the same CDR3. The chain recombines TRBV2 with TRBJ2-7; D is undetermined. Germline loops: CDR1 SNHLY, CDR2 FYNNEI. Trimming removed 6 bases from V and 0 bases from J, with 3 bases in between. The CDR3 is made up of 11 amino acids. The CDR3 DNA reads as TGTGCCAGCAGAAACTCCTACGAGCAGTACTTC. It translates to CASRNSYEQYF.

The chain combines TRBV11-2 with TRBJ2-7; unclear D gene. Germline loops: CDR1 SGHAT, CDR2 FQNNGV. CDR3 length equals 13 residues. Between the trimmed V and J ends, which lost 7 bases and 3 bases, there was a span of 13 bases. This CDR3 reads CASTLARYYEQYF. The CDR3 region has the DNA TGTGCCAGCACCCTCGCCCGGTACTACGAGCAGTACTTC.

This sequence joins TRBV10-3 and TRBJ2-7; the D is unclear. V lost 4 bases, J lost 0 bases, and 10 bases lay in between. The CDR3 is 14 residues long. Looked up from germline, CDR1 is ENHRY and CDR2 is SYGVKD. As DNA, the CDR3 is TGTGCCATCAGTGTCGCAGAAAGCTCCTACGAGCAGTACTTC. It yields the protein CAISVAESSYEQYF.

This clone was seen just once. V gene TRBV9 combines with J gene TRBJ2-3; TRBD2 agrees at 7 bases. The length of the CDR3 is 16 residues. Per the germline V gene, CDR1 is SGDLS and CDR2 is YYNGEE. The trim removed 3 bases at V and 2 bases at J, leaving 9 bases unmatched. CDR3 residues: CASSGFLAADTDTQYF. In DNA, the CDR3 is TGTGCCAGCAGCGGCTTTCTAGCGGCCGACACAGATACGCAGTATTTT.

The chain joins TRBV29-1 to TRBJ2-5, with D possibly TRBD1 on 6 matching bases. CDR3 length: 11 residues. Between the trimmed V and J ends, which lost 7 bases and 2 bases, there was a span of 8 bases. CDR1 is SQVTM and CDR2 is ANQGSEA in the germline V gene. CDR3 sequence: CSAGQQETQYF. CDR3 DNA: TGCAGCGCCGGACAGCAAGAGACCCAGTACTTC.

V and J are TRBV5-1 and TRBJ2-7, with unresolved D. Trimming took 0 bases from V and 6 from J, leaving 10 bases between them. The CDR3 totals 13 residues. The germline CDR1 and CDR2 sequences are SGHRS and YFSETQ. The CDR3 DNA follows: TGCGCCAGCAGCTTGGATGCAAAGGGCGAGCAGTACTTC. This sequence encodes CASSLDAKGEQYF.

Only one count was recorded for this clone. This chain links TRBV28 with TRBJ2-1, with 8 nucleotides matching TRBD1. Germline CDR1 MDHEN, CDR2 SYDVKM. V was clipped by 1 base and J by 7 bases; unmatched bases: 3. This CDR3 spans 14 amino acids. CDR3 sequence reads: CASSLLDRDNEQFF. CDR3 in DNA: TGTGCCAGCAGTTTATTGGACAGGGATAATGAGCAGTTCTTC.

CDR3 nucleotides: TGCGCCAGCAGCCGCGGGACAGGGGGCGGTGAGCAGTTCTTC. It codes for CASSRGTGGGEQFF. The J gene is TRBJ2-1, the V gene TRBV4-1; TRBD1 matches 12 bases. Germline V gene lookup returns CDR1 MGHRA and CDR2 YSYEKL. J lost 9 bases, V lost 4 bases, and 4 bases had no gene match. This CDR3 contains 14 residues.

The V gene is TRBV7-3, the J gene TRBJ2-3, with D uncertain. The V and J ends lost 2 bases and 5 bases respectively, with 17 bases between them. The CDR3 has 16 residues. CDR1 and CDR2 (germline): SGHTA, FQGTGA. The CDR3 is CASSLVPWGSGDTQYF. In nucleotides, the CDR3 is TGTGCCAGCAGCTTAGTCCCCTGGGGTAGTGGAGATACGCAGTATTTT.

CDR3 in amino acids: CASSLKSGLGEQYF. Written as DNA, the CDR3 is TGTGCCAGCAGCTTAAAATCAGGGTTGGGCGAGCAGTACTTC. This rearrangement joins TRBV5-5 to TRBJ2-7, with TRBD1 as a possible D gene (5 bases). Trimming left V 2 bases short and J 6 bases short, with 15 bases between. Germline V gene sequence: CDR1 SGHKS, CDR2 YYEKEE (reference sequence). This CDR3 spans 14 amino acids.

The J gene is TRBJ1-1, the V gene TRBV11-2; D is unclear. Germline loops: CDR1 SGHAT, CDR2 FQNNGV. With 1 base removed from V and 0 bases from J, the gap between germline ends came to 9 bases. There are 15 residues in the CDR3. DNA of the CDR3: TGTGCCAGCAGCTTAGGCGGCAGGCTGAACACTGAAGCTTTCTTT. This gives the protein CASSLGGRLNTEAFF.

The V call is TRBV2, the J call TRBJ1-5; a possible D gene is TRBD1 (5 bases). The CDR3 is 15 residues long. Trimming took 4 bases from V and 0 from J, leaving 10 bases between them. Germline CDR1 reads SNHLY; CDR2 reads FYNNEI. CDR3 sequence reads: CASSGQPDSNQPQHF. In DNA form, the CDR3 reads TGTGCCAGCAGTGGACAGCCTGATAGCAATCAGCCCCAGCATTTT.

The chain employs TRBV5-1 and TRBJ1-3; the match to TRBD1 covers 8 bases. V shed 4 bases, J shed 2 bases, and the junction held 5 bases outside the gene matches. Germline values: CDR1 SGHRS, CDR2 YFSETQ. This CDR3 comprises 15 residues. The CDR3 loop reads CASSVGTGAGNTIYF. The CDR3 DNA sequence: TGCGCCAGCAGCGTCGGGACAGGAGCTGGAAACACCATATATTTT.